Presented here are 16 T cell receptor beta chains from one specimen sequenced in a study of long-term antiretroviral therapy in people with HIV. At survey level, the immunoSEQ assay was run in its v3.0 version. Clones were read by immunoSEQ multiplex PCR, and TCRdb kept only the in-frame ones, dropping some. The repertoire holds tens of thousands of clones, around 81% seen once, with 10% to 15% in the top ten. The material was unsorted PBMCs, obtained 0.1 years before starting antiretroviral therapy. Receptors were obtained from a man in his forties with HIV.

The J gene is TRBJ1-2, the V gene TRBV28; TRBD1 aligns across 7 bases. CDR1 is MDHEN and CDR2 is SYDVKM in the germline V gene. The V and J ends lost 4 bases and 0 bases, in that order; junction bases with no gene match: 8. CDR3 length: 16 amino acids. In DNA form, the CDR3 reads TGTGCCAGCAGTTCACAGGGGCCTACCCCTAACTATGGCTACACCTTC. Translated: CASSSQGPTPNYGYTF.

The chain uses TRBV5-4 and TRBJ1-4, with no clear D. There are 12 residues in the CDR3. V was pared by 0 bases and J by 5 bases, with 2 bases between. Germline CDR1 is SGHNT and CDR2 is YYREEE (reference sequence). CDR3 region: CASSLENEKLFF. The CDR3 DNA reads as TGTGCCAGCAGCTTGGAGAATGAAAAACTGTTTTTT.

The rearrangement joins TRBV27 to TRBJ2-3; TRBD1 might be the D (6 bases). There are 14 residues in the CDR3. Trimming shortened V by 7 bases and J by 4 bases, and 15 bases separated the two germline ends. Germline CDR1 is MNHEY and CDR2 is SMNVEV (reference sequence). The CDR3 reads CASTLQGIADTQYF. CDR3 bases: TGTGCCAGCACCCTGCAGGGGATCGCAGATACGCAGTATTTT.

The V call is TRBV6-5, the J call TRBJ2-3; D call uncertain. This CDR3 region has 15 residues. Deletions cut 2 bases from V and 2 bases from J, with 11 bases between. Germline V CDR1 and CDR2: MNHEY, SVGAGI. The CDR3 protein is CASSYQISTTDTQYF. CDR3 nucleotides: TGTGCCAGCAGTTACCAGATATCGACCACAGATACGCAGTATTTT.

This chain uses TRBV28 with TRBJ2-2; TRBD2 aligns across 9 bases. The trim removed 8 bases at V and 3 bases at J, leaving 7 bases unmatched. CDR1 and CDR2 (germline): MDHEN, SYDVKM. There are 15 residues in the CDR3. As DNA, the CDR3 is TGTGCCAGCTCCGCGGGAGGGCTTGACACCGGGGAGCTGTTTTTT. Residues: CASSAGGLDTGELFF.

The chain employs TRBV30 and TRBJ1-5; D not resolved. Germline CDR1 GTSNPN, CDR2 SVGIG (reference sequence). This CDR3 has 13 amino acids. The V and J ends lost 0 bases and 9 bases respectively, with 12 bases between them. CDR3 in DNA: TGTGCCTGGAGTGTAGACCTGGGGAGGCCCCAGCATTTT. This codes for CAWSVDLGRPQHF.

The chain's CDR3 is CASSLSGSLTFF. The CDR3, as DNA: TGTGCCAGCAGCTTGAGCGGGAGTTTAACCTTCTTC. The chain joins TRBV5-4 to TRBJ2-1, with 8 bases matching TRBD2. Per germline, CDR1 SGHNT and CDR2 YYREEE (reference sequence). This CDR3 is 12 amino acids long. V dropped 1 base and J dropped 16; count of bases not matched to a gene: 7.

This clone has a single count. V is TRBV5-1 and J is TRBJ2-5; 10 positions agree with TRBD2. From germline, CDR1 is SGHRS and CDR2 YFSETQ. The CDR3 is 15 residues long. With V trimmed by 2 bases and J by 2 bases, 3 bases remained unmatched. CDR3 sequence: CASSFSGRRQETQYF. For the CDR3, the DNA is TGCGCCAGCAGCTTTAGCGGGAGGAGGCAAGAGACCCAGTACTTC.

This clone was counted once. The chain has TRBV7-9 and TRBJ2-4; TRBD2 matches at 10 bases. The CDR3 is made up of 18 amino acids. Per germline, CDR1 SEHNR and CDR2 FQNEAQ (reference sequence). With 2 bases clipped from V and 1 base from J, the junction kept 8 bases outside the gene matches. CDR3: CASSLRASGSRAKNIQYF. For the CDR3, the DNA is TGTGCCAGCAGCTTAAGGGCTAGCGGGAGTCGGGCCAAAAACATTCAGTACTTC.

The V gene is TRBV4-3, the J gene TRBJ2-5; D remains unclear. CDR3 length equals 14 residues. Germline V lookup: CDR1 LGHNA, CDR2 YSLEER. The V and J ends lost 0 bases and 4 bases respectively, with 9 bases between them. The CDR3: CASSQESSIETQYF. Here the CDR3 DNA reads TGCGCCAGCAGCCAAGAGAGTAGCATAGAGACCCAGTACTTC.

In DNA, the CDR3 is TGCGCCAGCAGCCAAGTTTTCGGGACAAACTTAGGCTACACCTTC. Translation: CASSQVFGTNLGYTF. This rearrangement joins TRBV4-1 to TRBJ1-2; TRBD1 might be the D (6 bases). This CDR3 has 15 residues. Trimming removed 1 base from V and 8 bases from J, with 17 bases in between. From germline, CDR1 is MGHRA and CDR2 YSYEKL.

This clone is a singleton in its sample. The gene calls are TRBV6-5 and TRBJ1-2; D remains ambiguous. Deletions cut 0 bases from V and 6 bases from J, with 11 bases between. Germline V gene sequence: CDR1 MNHEY, CDR2 SVGAGI. The CDR3 contains 14 residues. The CDR3 here is CASSYSGSLDGYTF. The CDR3 DNA reads as TGTGCCAGCAGTTACTCCGGGAGTCTCGATGGCTACACCTTC.

The chain employs TRBV5-1 and TRBJ2-5; 9 bases align to TRBD2. Germline-derived CDR1 and CDR2 are SGHRS and YFSETQ. V shed 2 bases and J 3 bases; nucleotides not matched to a gene: 5. The CDR3 runs 15 residues. CDR3 nucleotide sequence: TGCGCCAGCAGCTTATGGGGACTAGCCAAAGAGACCCAGTACTTC. Translation: CASSLWGLAKETQYF.

V and J are TRBV27 and TRBJ1-2; TRBD1 is a possible D gene (6 bases). V shed 3 bases and J shed 3 bases, with 17 bases lying between them. Germline CDR1 reads MNHEY; CDR2 reads SMNVEV (reference sequence). There are 16 residues in the CDR3. The CDR3 DNA is TGTGCCAGCAGTTTGTTAATTGGACAGTCCCACTATGGCTACACCTTC. It specifies CASSLLIGQSHYGYTF.

This sequence joins TRBV28 and TRBJ2-7, with D maybe TRBD2 (6 bases). Trimming took 7 bases from V and 0 from J, leaving 13 bases between them. The CDR3 loop spans 14 amino acids. CDR1 and CDR2 from the germline V gene are MDHEN and SYDVKM. The CDR3 is CASNFRLDSYEQYF. CDR3 DNA: TGTGCCAGCAACTTCCGACTAGACTCCTACGAGCAGTACTTC. Using reference TRBV28 and TRBJ2-7 for the parts outside the CDR3, the full variable domain is DVKVTQSSRYLVKRTGEKVFLECVQDMDHENMFWYRQDPGLGLRLIYFSYDVKMKEKGDIPEGYSVSREKKERFSLILESASTNQTSMYLCASNFRLDSYEQYFGPGTRLTVT.

The rearrangement joins TRBV5-6 to TRBJ1-4; D uncertain. V lost 5 bases, J lost 8 bases, and 13 bases lay in between. The CDR3 has 13 residues. The germline gives CDR1 SGHDT, CDR2 YYEEEE. CDR3 loop: CASSPVGGEKLFF. The CDR3 DNA follows: TGTGCCAGCAGTCCCGTAGGCGGGGAAAAACTGTTTTTT.